This TCR beta chain emerged from a study of T-cell memory formation after mild COVID-19. Study-level background: Largely, TCR clusters stayed within a single donor.

The CDR3 consists of 14 residues. CDR1 and CDR2 (germline): SGHDT, YYEEEE. TCRdb reprocessed the 5' RACE reads via MiXCR and lists one record per CDR3 protein. The table shows about 110,000 distinct CDR3 sequences, with around 14% occurring only once. The TCR originated in a man aged 18 to 30 who had mild COVID-19 (a few samples of this study predate the infection). Cell type and time point are not known. What was sequenced was PBMCs or a T cell subset sorted from them (not recorded which). The chain uses TRBV5-6 and TRBJ2-7; 8 bases are a match to TRBD1. The CDR3: CASSGWTGLYEQYV. The CDR3 DNA reads as TGTGCCAGCAGCGGCTGGACAGGGCTATACGAGCAGTACGTA.